This T cell receptor beta chain was sequenced during a study of CD8 T cells in ankylosing spondylitis. Libraries for TCR beta were made by quantitative 5'-RACE with molecular barcodes. Each CDR3 protein gets one entry after TCRdb re-called the 5' RACE reads with MiXCR. The table shows fewer than 350,000 distinct CDR3 sequences, with 11% occurring only once. On this clonotype: Its antigen is currently unknown.

General study results and limits: There was reportedly significant enrichment of clones that were disease-linked in matched ankylosing spondylitis synovial fluid. CD8+ disease-linked clones were present at relatively low frequencies in blood. Reactive arthritis synovial fluid and blood previously showed some of these motif variants.

Material for sequencing was blood, either unsorted or a sorted T cell fraction (not recorded which). This receptor was taken from a female donor with ankylosing spondylitis or in good health (not recorded which).

The CDR3 protein is CSGQRASGTGELFF. The CDR3 nucleotides are TGCAGCGGCCAAAGGGCTAGCGGGACCGGGGAGCTGTTTTTT. This chain joins TRBV29-1 and TRBJ2-2, with TRBD2 identical over 8 bases. With V trimmed by 7 bases and J by 5 bases, 9 bases remained unmatched. This CDR3 spans 14 amino acids. Germline values: CDR1 SQVTM, CDR2 ANQGSEA.